A selection of T cell receptor beta chains follows, all from one sample in a study of blood T cells in healthy people across ages. TCRdb reprocessed the 5' RACE reads via MiXCR and lists one record per CDR3 protein. The top ten hold approximately 24% of the sample, which has hundreds of thousands of distinct CDR3 sequences, just over 55% seen once. Sequencing input: blood. The receptor source for this set is a man aged 35 to 55 in good health. Both conserved end residues are part of each CDR3. D genes are given only for firm matches. The size of a clone is reported for some rows only, either as once, few or many, or as a class for expanded clones.

v_gene: TRBV7-2
d_gene: NA
abundance: NA
j_gene: TRBJ2-1
CDR3aa: CASSPGHPSSYNEQFF
CDR3nt: TGTGCCAGCAGTCCGGGACACCCGAGCTCCTACAATGAGCAGTTCTTC

v_gene: TRBV7-7
d_gene: NA
abundance: once
j_gene: TRBJ1-2
CDR3aa: CASSLRGAANGYTF
CDR3nt: TGTGCTAGCAGCTTACGGGGAGCCGCCAATGGCTACACCTTC

v_gene: TRBV6-5
d_gene: NA
abundance: NA
j_gene: TRBJ1-4
CDR3aa: CASSYVGKASEKLFF
CDR3nt: TGTGCCAGCAGTTACGTGGGGAAGGCGAGCGAAAAACTGTTTTTT

v_gene: TRBV20-1
d_gene: NA
abundance: many
j_gene: TRBJ2-1
CDR3aa: CSALFVNNEQFF
CDR3nt: TGCAGTGCCCTCTTTGTCAACAATGAGCAGTTCTTC

v_gene: TRBV9
d_gene: NA
abundance: once
j_gene: TRBJ1-2
CDR3aa: CASSVGGGRNGYTF
CDR3nt: TGTGCCAGCAGCGTAGGTGGAGGGCGGAATGGCTACACCTTC

v_gene: TRBV7-9
d_gene: NA
abundance: NA
j_gene: TRBJ1-2
CDR3aa: CASSLRSAFGYTF
CDR3nt: TGTGCCAGCAGCTTACGGTCTGCCTTTGGCTACACCTTC

v_gene: TRBV5-1
d_gene: TRBD2
abundance: few
j_gene: TRBJ2-3
CDR3aa: CASSPRLAGASTDTQYF
CDR3nt: TGCGCCAGCAGCCCGAGACTAGCGGGGGCTAGCACAGATACGCAGTATTTT

v_gene: TRBV7-2
d_gene: NA
abundance: NA
j_gene: TRBJ2-1
CDR3aa: CASSLGGGPIGFF
CDR3nt: TGTGCCAGCAGCTTAGGTGGGGGCCCGATTGGGTTCTTC

v_gene: TRBV28
d_gene: NA
abundance: NA
j_gene: TRBJ1-2
CDR3aa: CASSQASGGAGGYTF
CDR3nt: TGTGCCAGCAGTCAAGCCTCGGGGGGCGCGGGAGGCTACACCTTC

v_gene: TRBV7-2
d_gene: TRBD2
abundance: NA
j_gene: TRBJ2-3
CDR3aa: CASSAPTGTSGRSDTQYF
CDR3nt: TGTGCCAGCAGCGCCCCAACCGGGACTAGCGGGAGGTCAGATACGCAGTATTTT

v_gene: TRBV27
d_gene: NA
abundance: NA
j_gene: TRBJ2-3
CDR3aa: CASKQKGPSDTDTQYF
CDR3nt: TGTGCCAGCAAACAAAAAGGACCCTCAGACACAGATACGCAGTATTTT

v_gene: TRBV7-2
d_gene: NA
abundance: NA
j_gene: TRBJ2-1
CDR3aa: CASSSGPVGSGQFF
CDR3nt: TGTGCCAGCAGCTCGGGCCCAGTCGGCAGCGGGCAGTTCTTC

v_gene: TRBV29-1
d_gene: NA
abundance: NA
j_gene: TRBJ1-3
CDR3aa: CSAGLAGNTIYF
CDR3nt: TGCAGCGCTGGCTTGGCAGGCAACACCATATATTTT

v_gene: TRBV2
d_gene: NA
abundance: NA
j_gene: TRBJ2-1
CDR3aa: CASSDIRSRNYNEQFF
CDR3nt: TGTGCCAGCAGTGACATTCGGTCGAGAAACTACAATGAGCAGTTCTTC

v_gene: TRBV6-6
d_gene: NA
abundance: NA
j_gene: TRBJ2-7
CDR3aa: CASNQDRSYEQYF
CDR3nt: TGTGCCAGCAACCAGGACAGATCCTACGAGCAGTACTTC

v_gene: TRBV20-1
d_gene: TRBD2
abundance: NA
j_gene: TRBJ2-3
CDR3aa: CSAYTSGSTDTQYF
CDR3nt: TGCAGTGCATACACTAGCGGGAGCACAGATACGCAGTATTTT